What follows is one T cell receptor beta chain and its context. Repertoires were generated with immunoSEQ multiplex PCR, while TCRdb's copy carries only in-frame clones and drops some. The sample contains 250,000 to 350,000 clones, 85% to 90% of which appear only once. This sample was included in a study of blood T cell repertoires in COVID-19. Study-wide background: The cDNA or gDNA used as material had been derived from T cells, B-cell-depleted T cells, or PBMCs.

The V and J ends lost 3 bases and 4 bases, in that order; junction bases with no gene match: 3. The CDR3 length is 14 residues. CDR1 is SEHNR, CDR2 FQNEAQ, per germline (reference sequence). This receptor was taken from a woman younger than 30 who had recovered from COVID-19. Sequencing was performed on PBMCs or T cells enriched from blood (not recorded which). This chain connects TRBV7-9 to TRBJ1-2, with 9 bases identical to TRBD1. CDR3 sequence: CASSFATGGYGYTF. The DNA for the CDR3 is TGTGCCAGCAGCTTTGCGACAGGGGGCTATGGCTACACCTTC. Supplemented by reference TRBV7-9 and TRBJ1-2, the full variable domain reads DTGVSQNPRHKITKRGQNVTFRCDPISEHNRLYWYRQTLGQGPEFLTYFQNEAQLEKSRLLSDRFSAERPKGSFSTLEIQRTEQGDSAMYLCASSFATGGYGYTFGSGTRLTVV.